This T cell receptor beta chain was retrieved from a study of cytotoxic CD8 clonotypes in ibrutinib-treated CLL. Germline trimming cut 1 base from V and 4 bases from J; bases unmatched to any gene: 7. CDR1 and CDR2 from the germline V gene are SGHAT and FQNNGV. This CDR3 has 16 residues. Sequenced by immunoSEQ multiplex PCR; TCRdb stores in-frame clones only, minus some. The data hold approximately 160,000 clones, with roughly 88% observed a single time. The study's findings and limits: Clonality was higher at ibrutinib response and returned toward baseline at progression. There were few public clonotypes, and on treatment they contracted or stayed stable.

Worth noting for this clone: Its antigen remains unidentified.

The sequence derives from a human donor with chronic lymphocytic leukemia. The V and J genes are TRBV11-2 and TRBJ2-3, with TRBD2 matching 8 bases. Sequences were derived from PBMCs, sampled at disease progression, from a patient treated with ibrutinib. CDR3 in amino acids: CASSLGFGRASDTQYF. In DNA form, the CDR3 reads TGTGCCAGCAGCTTAGGTTTCGGGAGGGCTTCAGATACGCAGTATTTT. Combining the CDR3 with reference TRBV11-2 and TRBJ2-3 gives the whole variable domain EAGVAQSPRYKIIEKRQSVAFWCNPISGHATLYWYQQILGQGPKLLIQFQNNGVVDDSQLPKDRFSAERLKGVDSTLKIQPAKLEDSAVYLCASSLGFGRASDTQYFGPGTRLTVL.